This T cell receptor (beta chain) was retrieved from a study of shared clonotypes between healthy human individuals. V shed 4 bases, J shed 2 bases, and the junction held 4 bases outside the gene matches. The CDR3 consists of 15 residues. CDR1 SGHRS and CDR2 YFSETQ come from the germline V gene. Data came from immunoSEQ multiplex PCR; TCRdb stores just in-frame clones and leaves some out. This table has under 1,900,000 clones, just under 99% appearing once. The chain is built from TRBV5-1 and TRBJ2-1; the match to TRBD2 covers 9 bases. Sequenced: naive CD4+ T cells sorted from blood. Subset given: CD45RA+ positively selected. This clonotype was sampled from a man aged 30-40 years in good health. For the CDR3, the DNA is TGCGCCAGCAGCCCTAGCGGGACGCCCTACAATGAGCAGTTCTTC. Amino acids: CASSPSGTPYNEQFF.